This note documents a single T cell receptor beta chain sequence. The antigen remains undetermined. Additional DNA sequences in this sample encode the identical CDR3. In germline, CDR1 is SEHNR, CDR2 FQNEAQ (reference sequence). V lost 5 bases, J lost 0 bases, and 10 bases lay in between. This CDR3 has 14 amino acids. Generated by immunoSEQ multiplex PCR, the TCRdb table keeps only in-frame clones and is missing some. Of 2 million to 2.5 million clones in the sample, 90% to 97% were seen once. Study donors comprised healthy, HIV-negative adults devoid of recent acute infection or vaccination. Caucasian adults living in Nashville, Tennessee, provided all samples. This entry is derived from a study of shared clonotypes between healthy human individuals. Study results and limitations: Across a handful of donors, naive CD4 shared 5% to 6.5%, naive CD8 under 4%, memory CD4 2% to 2.5%, memory CD8 0.4%. The genetic and exposure-history diversity represented was limited by few donors.

The clonotype comes from a man between 18 and 29 years old in good health. The chain has TRBV7-9 and TRBJ1-1, with TRBD1 as a possible D gene (6 bases). Sequencing was done on a sample of naive CD4+ T cells sorted from blood. Subset reported: CD45RA+ positively selected. In DNA form, the CDR3 reads TGTGCCAGCAGCCTAGGACAGATGAACACTGAAGCTTTCTTT. It encodes CASSLGQMNTEAFF.